Each of the 12 T cell receptor beta chains below was sequenced from the same sample in a study of T cell responses to AZD1222 COVID-19 vaccine. This table comes from immunoSEQ multiplex PCR, and its TCRdb copy is limited to in-frame clones, with some not included. This table has fewer than 130,000 clones, roughly 92% appearing once. The sequencing used peripheral blood, collected 28 days after the second AZD1222 dose. The receptor source for this set is an adult who received the AZD1222 COVID-19 vaccine.

The CDR3: CASSLRTDYNEQFF. CDR3 DNA: TGTGCCAGCAGCTTGCGGACAGATTACAATGAGCAGTTCTTC. The chain uses TRBV5-5 and TRBJ2-1; D perhaps matches TRBD1 (6 bases). The CDR3 has 14 amino acids. Per germline, CDR1 SGHKS and CDR2 YYEKEE (reference sequence). Trimming left V 1 base short and J 4 bases short, with 9 bases between. The whole variable domain, remainder taken from reference TRBV5-5 and TRBJ2-1, is DAGVTQSPTHLIKTRGQQVTLRCSPISGHKSVSWYQQVLGQGPQFIFQYYEKEERGRGNFPDRFSARQFPNYSSELNVNALLLGDSALYLCASSLRTDYNEQFFGPGTRLTVL.

V is TRBV18 and J is TRBJ2-1, with D maybe TRBD2 (5 bases). The germline CDR1 and CDR2 sequences are KGHSH and LQKENI. The V and J ends lost 4 bases and 2 bases respectively, with 9 bases between them. CDR3 length: 14 amino acids. CDR3 nucleotide sequence: TGTGCCAGCTCACTTCCTAGCCCCTACAATGAGCAGTTCTTC. Encoded protein: CASSLPSPYNEQFF.

The rearrangement joins TRBV14 to TRBJ1-6; D is uncertain. Between the trimmed V and J ends, which lost 0 bases and 4 bases, there was a span of 13 bases. The CDR3 loop spans 17 amino acids. CDR1 SGHDN and CDR2 FVKESK come from the germline V gene. The CDR3: CASSQEWADPYNSPLHF. Written as DNA, the CDR3 is TGTGCCAGCAGCCAAGAGTGGGCGGATCCTTATAATTCACCCCTCCACTTT.

The V call is TRBV12-5, the J call TRBJ2-7; no definite D call. Looked up from germline, CDR1 is LGHNT and CDR2 is FRNRAP. The CDR3 has 16 amino acids. Trimming cost V 2 bases and J 5 bases, with 19 bases left between them. The CDR3 DNA reads as TGTGCTAGTGGTTTGAGGGCAGGACCCCTTCGGAACGAGCAGTACTTC. Translation gives CASGLRAGPLRNEQYF. The full variable domain, its missing parts supplied by reference TRBV12-5 and TRBJ2-7, is DARVTQTPRHKVTEMGQEVTMRCQPILGHNTVFWYRQTMMQGLELLAYFRNRAPLDDSGMPKDRFSAEMPDATLATLKIQPSEPRDSAVYFCASGLRAGPLRNEQYFGPGTRLTVT.

V is TRBV29-1 and J is TRBJ2-7; no reliable D call. V shed 1 base and J shed 2 bases, with 9 bases lying between them. Germline-derived CDR1 and CDR2 are SQVTM and ANQGSEA. CDR3 length equals 13 residues. CDR3 coding DNA: TGCAGCGTTGAAGGGAACAGCGCCTACGAGCAGTACTTC. Translation gives CSVEGNSAYEQYF.

V usage is TRBV19 and J usage is TRBJ2-7; a possible D gene is TRBD1 (5 bases). The germline V and J ends were trimmed by 0 bases and 7 bases, with 7 bases remaining between them. There are 12 residues in the CDR3. Germline V CDR1 and CDR2: LNHDA, SQIVND (reference sequence). The CDR3 loop reads CASSIDPGEQYF. CDR3 nucleotide sequence: TGTGCCAGTAGTATAGACCCAGGGGAGCAGTACTTC.

CDR3: CASSLEGRQSPLHF. Here the CDR3 DNA reads TGCGCCAGCAGCTTGGAAGGCCGGCAGTCACCCCTCCACTTT. V and J are TRBV5-1 and TRBJ1-6; no definite D call. Trimming removed 0 bases from V and 10 bases from J, with 11 bases in between. The CDR3 contains 14 residues. Germline V CDR1 and CDR2: SGHRS, YFSETQ.

The CDR3 sequence: CAISESTPQQYF. The CDR3 nucleotides are TGTGCCATCAGCGAATCGACCCCCCAGCAGTACTTC. The chain employs TRBV10-3 and TRBJ2-7; D gene uncertain. Germline CDR1 and CDR2: ENHRY and SYGVKD. The CDR3 loop spans 12 amino acids. V lost 6 bases and J lost 8, with 14 bases in between.

The CDR3 reads CSVETGPYEQYF. For the CDR3, the DNA is TGCAGCGTTGAGACCGGACCATACGAGCAGTACTTC. The chain combines TRBV29-1 with TRBJ2-7, with no clear D. Trimming stripped 3 bases from V and 4 bases from J, with 10 bases between. CDR3 length equals 12 residues. Germline values: CDR1 SQVTM, CDR2 ANQGSEA.

The chain couples TRBV18 to TRBJ2-7, with D possibly called TRBD1 or TRBD2 (6 bases each). V was cut by 3 bases and J by 3 bases, with 9 bases left in between. CDR1 and CDR2 (germline): KGHSH, LQKENI. CDR3 length equals 13 residues. For the CDR3, the DNA is TGTGCCAGCTCACCGCGGGACAACTACGAGCAGTACTTC. It yields the protein CASSPRDNYEQYF.

The chain combines TRBV4-3 with TRBJ2-7; 10 nucleotides agree with TRBD2. The V gene end was trimmed by 4 bases and the J gene end by 4 bases; junction bases not matched to a gene: 4. Germline CDR1 and CDR2: LGHNA and YSLEER. The CDR3 totals 14 residues. This chain's CDR3 is CASSRSGGFYEQYF. The CDR3 DNA sequence: TGCGCCAGCAGCCGTAGCGGGGGGTTTTACGAGCAGTACTTC.

The chain has TRBV18 and TRBJ1-2; 11 positions agree with TRBD1. In germline, CDR1 is KGHSH, CDR2 LQKENI. The CDR3 is 17 amino acids. V lost 3 bases, J lost 2 bases, and 8 bases stayed unmatched. CDR3 loop: CASSPAPGQGGNYGYTF. CDR3 sequence (DNA): TGTGCCAGCTCACCCGCTCCGGGACAGGGGGGAAACTATGGCTACACCTTC.